These 5 T cell receptor beta chains were sequenced from one sample in a study of cytomegalovirus exposure and HLA in healthy donors. This PCR relied on a set of 60 Vbeta primers and 13 Jbeta primers. The data were produced by immunoSEQ multiplex PCR, yet TCRdb's version contains in-frame clones alone and is incomplete. The sample holds 100,000 to 150,000 clones; over 65% are singletons and the top ten take around 20%. Sequencing input: PBMCs. The source is a man aged 18 to 29 in good health and CMV-seropositive.

The J gene is TRBJ2-7, the V gene TRBV27; 9 bases match TRBD1. In germline, CDR1 is MNHEY, CDR2 SMNVEV (reference sequence). V gave up 4 bases and J gave up 4 bases; unmatched junction bases: 8. The CDR3 totals 15 residues. The CDR3 protein is CASSSSGTGRYEQYF. The DNA for the CDR3 is TGTGCCAGCAGTTCATCCGGGACAGGGAGGTACGAGCAGTACTTC.

J is TRBJ2-2 and V is TRBV19; D is unclear. The ends were cut back, 1 base at V and 7 bases at J, with 4 bases in the middle. The V gene's germline CDR1 is LNHDA and CDR2 SQIVND (reference sequence). This CDR3 is 12 amino acids long. The CDR3 spells CASSIVHGELFF. The CDR3 DNA reads TGTGCCAGTAGTATAGTACACGGGGAGCTGTTTTTT.

The gene calls are TRBV28 and TRBJ1-4, with 8 bases matching TRBD1. Germline V gives CDR1 MDHEN, CDR2 SYDVKM. Trimming removed 3 bases from V and 14 bases from J; junction bases left unmatched: 2. The CDR3 runs to 11 residues. As DNA, the CDR3 is TGTGCCAGCAGTTTTGGGGACAGGCTGTTTTTT. Translated: CASSFGDRLFF.

The chain combines TRBV9 with TRBJ1-2; the D is unclear. The V and J ends lost 0 bases and 3 bases respectively, with 15 bases between them. CDR3 length: 16 amino acids. Germline values: CDR1 SGDLS, CDR2 YYNGEE. CDR3 DNA sequence: TGTGCCAGCAGCGTAGACTCGACACAAGGTCACTATGGCTACACCTTC. Amino acid sequence: CASSVDSTQGHYGYTF. The complete variable domain, with remaining parts taken from reference TRBV9 and TRBJ1-2, reads DSGVTQTPKHLITATGQRVTLRCSPRSGDLSVYWYQQSLDQGLQFLIQYYNGEERAKGNILERFSAQQFPDLHSELNLSSLELGDSALYFCASSVDSTQGHYGYTFGSGTRLTVV.

J is TRBJ1-1 and V is TRBV6-5; D is perhaps TRBD1 (5 bases). The germline CDR1 and CDR2 sequences are MNHEY and SVGAGI. Between the trimmed V and J ends, which lost 0 bases and 7 bases, there was a span of 12 bases. This CDR3 region has 14 residues. The DNA for the CDR3 is TGTGCCAGCAGTTACTCTCTTCAGGGCGGTGAAGCTTTCTTT. Its protein is CASSYSLQGGEAFF.